This TCR beta chain was identified during a study of cytomegalovirus exposure and HLA in healthy donors. TCRdb's table, derived via immunoSEQ multiplex PCR, lists solely in-frame clones and lacks some. Of tens of thousands of clones in the sample, just under 95% are singletons; the top ten hold roughly 0.65%. Study-level findings and limits: The classifier reportedly diagnosed cytomegalovirus status with high specificity and sensitivity. Among TCR sequences, most were rare, though some public TCRs appeared in many donors. There were a few CMV-associated chains whose specificity for CMV antigens was confirmed in vitro. About 180 TCR beta chains were listed as cytomegalovirus-associated.

Germline lookup yields CDR1 SGHRS and CDR2 YFSETQ. The CDR3 is made up of 14 amino acids. V lost 2 bases and J lost 1; bases outside the gene matches: 1. On this clone: Its antigen is currently unknown. The identical CDR3 is also encoded by other nucleotide sequences in the sample.

The sequenced sample was PBMCs. V usage is TRBV5-1 and J usage is TRBJ2-7; the match to TRBD2 covers 9 bases. This TCR was recovered from a man in his late teens or twenties in good health and CMV-seronegative. The CDR3 protein is CASSLAGGSYEQYF. CDR3 in DNA: TGCGCCAGCAGCTTAGCGGGAGGATCCTACGAGCAGTACTTC.